This entry lists 25 T cell receptor beta chains sequenced from one sample in a study of CD8 T cells in Susac syndrome. Reverse transcription used roughly 0.45 to 1 ug RNA and random hexamers. One entry per CDR3 protein, called by TCRdb with MiXCR from the immunoSEQ multiplex PCR reads. The sample lists a few hundred thousand distinct CDR3 sequences, 70% to 90% seen once, with about 0.22% in the top ten. Sequenced material: CD8+ T cells from PBMCs. These receptors were obtained from a human donor with multiple sclerosis.

The chain couples TRBV7-9 to TRBJ1-4, with 8 positions matching TRBD1. Germline V gives CDR1 SEHNR, CDR2 FQNEAQ (reference sequence). This CDR3 has 15 residues. V lost 5 bases, J lost 6 bases, and 8 bases stayed unmatched. The CDR3 loop reads CASSTRTGSDEKLFF. The CDR3 nucleotides read TGTGCCAGCAGCACCCGGACAGGGAGCGATGAAAAACTGTTTTTT.

This clonotype was counted once. The chain recombines TRBV20-1 with TRBJ2-7, with 12 bases lining up with TRBD2. Germline V gene sequence: CDR1 DFQATT, CDR2 SNEGSKA (reference sequence). CDR3 length: 15 amino acids. Trimming removed 3 bases from V and 6 bases from J; junction bases left unmatched: 9. CDR3 DNA: TGCAGTGCTAGGACCCCTGGGGGACTAGCGGGCGAGCAGTACTTC. This sequence encodes CSARTPGGLAGEQYF.

This clonotype was found a few times. The chain uses TRBV4-1 and TRBJ2-3, with D perhaps TRBD1 (6 bases). The CDR3 is 16 residues long. V shed 3 bases and J shed 5 bases, with 18 bases lying between them. From germline, CDR1 is MGHRA and CDR2 YSYEKL. Here the CDR3 DNA reads TGCGCCAGCAGCCAGGATACTCGGACAGTGGAAGATACGCAGTATTTT. Its translation is CASSQDTRTVEDTQYF.

V gene TRBV6-6 combines with J gene TRBJ2-1, with D possibly being TRBD1 (5 bases). Trimming removed 6 bases at V and 9 bases at J, with 12 bases between. This CDR3 region has 12 residues. From germline, CDR1 is MNHNY and CDR2 SVGAGI (reference sequence). Here the CDR3 reads CASRLEQGEQFF. DNA of the CDR3: TGTGCCAGCAGGTTGGAGCAGGGTGAGCAGTTCTTC.

The chain uses TRBV5-1 and TRBJ2-7; D uncertain. V lost 3 bases and J 5 bases, leaving 12 bases between the germline ends. Germline V gene data show CDR1 as SGHRS and CDR2 as YFSETQ. The CDR3 covers 13 residues. This CDR3 is CASSSVLGDEQYF. In nucleotides, the CDR3 is TGCGCCAGCAGCTCGGTTTTAGGAGACGAGCAGTACTTC. The variable domain in full, with the rest retrieved from reference TRBV5-1 and TRBJ2-7, is KAGVTQTPRYLIKTRGQQVTLSCSPISGHRSVSWYQQTPGQGLQFLFEYFSETQRNKGNFPGRFSGRQFSNSRSEMNVSTLELGDSALYLCASSSVLGDEQYFGPGTRLTVT.

V is TRBV9 and J is TRBJ1-2, with D hard to call. The CDR3 extends over 17 amino acids. Per the germline V gene, CDR1 is SGDLS and CDR2 is YYNGEE. The ends were cut back, 2 bases at V and 10 bases at J, with 27 bases in the middle. The CDR3 nucleotides are TGTGCCAGCAGCGTCTTGAACCTAACGGCCCGCTGGATGTCCTACACCTTC. The encoded protein is CASSVLNLTARWMSYTF. The whole variable domain, filled in from reference TRBV9 and TRBJ1-2, reads DSGVTQTPKHLITATGQRVTLRCSPRSGDLSVYWYQQSLDQGLQFLIQYYNGEERAKGNILERFSAQQFPDLHSELNLSSLELGDSALYFCASSVLNLTARWMSYTFGSGTRLTVV.

J is TRBJ2-7 and V is TRBV27, with 12 bases lining up with TRBD1. From germline, CDR1 is MNHEY and CDR2 SMNVEV (reference sequence). The CDR3 consists of 17 residues. The ends lost 1 base at V and 2 bases at J; junction bases unmatched: 6. The CDR3 nucleotides are TGTGCCAGCAGTTTATTACCGGGACAGGGGGCCACCTACGAGCAGTACTTC. Its protein product is CASSLLPGQGATYEQYF.

V and J are TRBV27 and TRBJ2-7; 9 nucleotides line up with TRBD2. This CDR3 has 15 amino acids. Germline assignment: CDR1 MNHEY and CDR2 SMNVEV (reference sequence). Losses at the gene ends were 3 bases for V and 2 bases for J; bases not matched to a gene: 5. The CDR3: CASSLSLAGTYEQYF. CDR3 DNA: TGTGCCAGCAGTTTGAGTCTAGCGGGGACCTACGAGCAGTACTTC.

The J gene is TRBJ2-3, the V gene TRBV28; 9 nucleotides match TRBD2. With 3 bases clipped from V and 0 bases from J, the junction kept 4 bases outside the gene matches. This CDR3 is built from 16 residues. Germline values: CDR1 MDHEN, CDR2 SYDVKM. CDR3 residues: CASSFLAGYSTDTQYF. The DNA of the CDR3 is TGTGCCAGCAGTTTCCTAGCGGGATATAGCACAGATACGCAGTATTTT.

The chain is built from TRBV29-1 and TRBJ1-1; D not resolved. Germline V gene sequence: CDR1 SQVTM, CDR2 ANQGSEA. This CDR3 has 11 residues. Trimming stripped 6 bases from V and 11 bases from J, with 16 bases between. The CDR3 is CSVFPPLGAFF. The CDR3 nucleotides read TGCAGCGTCTTCCCCCCATTGGGGGCTTTCTTT.

V is TRBV6-2 or TRBV6-3 and J is TRBJ2-7; 13 bases fit TRBD2. With 6 bases clipped from V and 2 bases from J, the junction kept 10 bases outside the gene matches. Germline V lookup: CDR1 MNHEY, CDR2 SVGEGT. The CDR3 is 17 residues long. The CDR3 reads CASRGLAGDRWTYEQYF. CDR3 in DNA: TGTGCCAGCAGAGGACTAGCGGGAGATCGCTGGACCTACGAGCAGTACTTC.

This sequence joins TRBV5-6 and TRBJ1-1; D is perhaps TRBD1 (5 bases). The V gene's germline CDR1 is SGHDT and CDR2 YYEEEE. V was trimmed by 2 bases and J by 3 bases, leaving 17 bases between them. This CDR3 comprises 16 residues. The CDR3 nucleotides read TGTGCCAGCAGCTTCGGGACCCAACTTCGGGACACTGAAGCTTTCTTT. This encodes CASSFGTQLRDTEAFF.

This clonotype occurred once. The chain has TRBV5-6 and TRBJ2-1; possible D gene TRBD2, 6 bases. Trimming took 4 bases from V and 0 from J, leaving 11 bases between them. This CDR3 contains 15 residues. The V gene's germline CDR1 is SGHDT and CDR2 YYEEEE. The CDR3 DNA follows: TGTGCCAGCAGCCCGGACGGGAGCTCCTACAATGAGCAGTTCTTC. Translated: CASSPDGSSYNEQFF.

The chain's CDR3 is CASSQAPGLAAFPSYNEQFF. The CDR3, as DNA: TGTGCCAGCAGCCAAGCCCCGGGACTAGCGGCTTTCCCCTCCTACAATGAGCAGTTCTTC. The chain carries TRBV3-1 and TRBJ2-1; TRBD2 agrees at 11 bases. The CDR3 loop spans 20 amino acids. V was pared by 1 base and J by 0 bases, with 11 bases of the junction left unmatched. The V gene's germline CDR1 is LGHDT and CDR2 YNNKEL (reference sequence).

This chain links TRBV4-1 with TRBJ2-1; perhaps D is TRBD1 or TRBD2 (5 bases each). The CDR3 is 17 amino acids. CDR1 and CDR2 from the germline V gene are MGHRA and YSYEKL. Trimming removed 2 bases at V and 2 bases at J, with 16 bases between. This CDR3 is CASSQFGAAGAYNEQFF. The CDR3 nucleotides are TGCGCCAGCAGCCAATTCGGGGCCGCAGGAGCCTACAATGAGCAGTTCTTC.

V is TRBV9 and J is TRBJ2-4; 10 nucleotides agree with TRBD2. With V trimmed by 0 bases and J by 7 bases, 13 bases remained unmatched. Germline loops: CDR1 SGDLS, CDR2 YYNGEE. The CDR3 runs to 18 residues. CDR3 DNA: TGTGCCAGCAGCGTAGATGGGGGCACGGGACTAGCGTCGAACATTCAGTACTTC. The encoded protein is CASSVDGGTGLASNIQYF.

The chain recombines TRBV28 with TRBJ2-7; D gene ambiguous. The germline V gene has CDR1 MDHEN and CDR2 SYDVKM. The CDR3 covers 13 residues. V was shortened by 5 bases and J by 3 bases, with 11 bases between the two germline ends. CDR3 region: CASSIRRSYEQYF. CDR3 DNA sequence: TGTGCCAGCAGTATCCGACGTAGCTACGAGCAGTACTTC.

The chain combines TRBV27 with TRBJ2-1; the match to TRBD2 covers 7 bases. CDR1 and CDR2 (germline): MNHEY, SMNVEV (reference sequence). This CDR3 has 15 amino acids. Trimming removed 1 base from V and 3 bases from J; junction bases left unmatched: 3. The CDR3 sequence: CASSLYPSGYNEQFF. CDR3 nucleotides: TGTGCCAGCAGTTTATACCCTAGCGGCTACAATGAGCAGTTCTTC.

The chain links TRBV2 to TRBJ2-7, with D possibly TRBD2 on 5 matching bases. Germline V gene lookup returns CDR1 SNHLY and CDR2 FYNNEI. Deletions cut 6 bases from V and 6 bases from J, with 21 bases between. CDR3 length: 15 residues. CDR3 loop: CASSQTLTGFGEQYF. In DNA form, the CDR3 reads TGTGCCAGCAGCCAAACCCTCACGGGGTTCGGCGAGCAGTACTTC.

This chain joins TRBV25-1 and TRBJ1-1, with D maybe TRBD1 (6 bases). The CDR3 has 14 residues. V shed 7 bases and J shed 4 bases, with 16 bases lying between them. CDR1 is MGHDK and CDR2 is SYGVNS in the germline V gene. CDR3 sequence (DNA): TGTGCCAGCACCTCGGGGGGGGCGGGCACTGAAGCTTTCTTT. This sequence encodes CASTSGGAGTEAFF.

The chain combines TRBV11-2 with TRBJ2-3; D is unclear. V dropped 1 base and J dropped 4 bases, with 6 bases sitting between them. Germline-derived CDR1 and CDR2 are SGHAT and FQNNGV. The CDR3 contains 13 residues. The CDR3 DNA reads as TGTGCCAGCAGCTTAGTCCCCGCAGATACGCAGTATTTT. Residues: CASSLVPADTQYF.

The chain links TRBV5-1 to TRBJ1-1; 7 nucleotides align to TRBD1. This CDR3 comprises 15 residues. V lost 3 bases to trimming and J lost 2 bases; unmatched junction nucleotides: 7. Germline values: CDR1 SGHRS, CDR2 YFSETQ. CDR3 protein: CASSSLQGSNTEAFF. The CDR3 DNA reads TGCGCCAGCAGCTCCTTACAGGGGTCCAACACTGAAGCTTTCTTT.

The rearrangement uses TRBV30 and TRBJ1-6; 8 bases are shared with TRBD1. Losses at the gene ends were 2 bases for V and 10 bases for J; bases not matched to a gene: 7. The CDR3 loop spans 14 amino acids. Germline-derived CDR1 and CDR2 are GTSNPN and SVGIG (reference sequence). In nucleotides, the CDR3 is TGTGCCTGGAGTACCGGGACAGGAGGCTCACCCCTCCACTTT. Its protein is CAWSTGTGGSPLHF.

The CDR3 sequence: CASSQGTSGRGGNEQFF. Here the CDR3 DNA reads TGCGCCAGCAGCCAAGGAACTAGCGGGAGAGGGGGCAATGAGCAGTTCTTC. The rearrangement links TRBV4-3 to TRBJ2-1; 11 bases align to TRBD2. The CDR3 runs to 17 residues. J lost 6 bases, V lost 1 base, and 8 bases had no gene match. CDR1 and CDR2 (germline): LGHNA, YSLEER.

V usage is TRBV10-3 and J usage is TRBJ2-3; 7 bases match TRBD2. The germline V gene has CDR1 ENHRY and CDR2 SYGVKD. This CDR3 region has 15 residues. The trim removed 0 bases at V and 5 bases at J, leaving 5 bases unmatched. CDR3 nucleotides: TGTGCCATCAGTGAGTCGGTAGCGGGTAGAGATACGCAGTATTTT. This codes for CAISESVAGRDTQYF.